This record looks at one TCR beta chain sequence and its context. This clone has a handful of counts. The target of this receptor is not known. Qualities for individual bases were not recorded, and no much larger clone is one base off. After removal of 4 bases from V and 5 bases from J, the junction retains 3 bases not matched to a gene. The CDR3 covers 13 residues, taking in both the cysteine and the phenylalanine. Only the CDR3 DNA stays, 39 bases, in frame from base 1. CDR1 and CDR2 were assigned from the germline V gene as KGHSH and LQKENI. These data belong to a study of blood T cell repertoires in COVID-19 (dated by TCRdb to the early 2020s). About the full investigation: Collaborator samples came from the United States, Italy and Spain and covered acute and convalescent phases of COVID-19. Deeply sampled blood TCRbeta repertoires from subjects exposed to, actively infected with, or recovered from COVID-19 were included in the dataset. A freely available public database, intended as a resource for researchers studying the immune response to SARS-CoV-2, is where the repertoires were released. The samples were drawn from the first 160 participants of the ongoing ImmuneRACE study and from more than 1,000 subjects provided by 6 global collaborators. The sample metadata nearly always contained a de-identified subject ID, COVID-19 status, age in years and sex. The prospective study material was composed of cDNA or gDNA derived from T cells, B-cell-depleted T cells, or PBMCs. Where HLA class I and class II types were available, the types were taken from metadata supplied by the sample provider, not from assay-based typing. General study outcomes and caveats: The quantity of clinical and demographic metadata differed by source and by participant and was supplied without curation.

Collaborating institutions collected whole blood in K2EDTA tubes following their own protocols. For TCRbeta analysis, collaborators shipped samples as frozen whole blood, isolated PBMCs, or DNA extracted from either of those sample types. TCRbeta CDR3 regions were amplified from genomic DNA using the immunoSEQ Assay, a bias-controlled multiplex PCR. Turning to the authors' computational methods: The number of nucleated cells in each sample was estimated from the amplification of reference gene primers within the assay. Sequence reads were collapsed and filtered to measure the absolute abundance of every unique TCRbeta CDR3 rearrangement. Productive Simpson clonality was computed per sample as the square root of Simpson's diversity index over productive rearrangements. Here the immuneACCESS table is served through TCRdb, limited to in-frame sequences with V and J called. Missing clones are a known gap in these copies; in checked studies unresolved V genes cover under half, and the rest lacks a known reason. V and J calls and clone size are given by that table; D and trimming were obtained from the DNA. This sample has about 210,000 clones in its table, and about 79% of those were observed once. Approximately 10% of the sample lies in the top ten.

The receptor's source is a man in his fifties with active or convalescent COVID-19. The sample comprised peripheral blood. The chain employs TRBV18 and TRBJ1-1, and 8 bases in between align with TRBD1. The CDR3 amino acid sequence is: CASSRQGLTEAFF. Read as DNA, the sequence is TGTGCCAGCTCACGACAGGGGTTAACTGAAGCTTTCTTT.